This paragraph covers one T cell receptor (beta chain) sequence. As yet, its antigen is unknown. The CDR3 is made up of 15 amino acids. Germline V gene lookup returns CDR1 LNHDA and CDR2 SQIVND (reference sequence). Unmatched junction bases numbered 2, after V lost 1 base and J lost 4 bases. These data originate in a study of response to subunit inactivated influenza vaccine. Findings and caveats of the study: Few additional T cells are recruited per seasonal influenza vaccination, authors suggested.

TCRdb independently ran MiXCR on the RT-PCR reads; one entry per CDR3 protein. The sample has hundreds of thousands of distinct CDR3 sequences; 12% are singletons. This sequence joins TRBV19 and TRBJ1-2; 11 nucleotides match TRBD1. Sample: non-naive T cells sorted from PBMCs, taken about 14 days before vaccination. The receptor comes from a man aged 50 or older who received an inactivated influenza vaccine. In DNA, the CDR3 is TGTGCCAGTAGTATAGCCGGGACAGGGGGCTATGGCTACACCTTC. Translating gives CASSIAGTGGYGYTF.